Given below is one T cell receptor beta chain in context. The antigen remains undetermined. The sample belongs to a study of cytomegalovirus exposure and HLA in healthy donors. Study findings and constraints: Because they were indistinguishable, some V segments, including TRBV6-2 and TRBV6-3, were excluded.

CDR1 is SGHDT and CDR2 is YYEEEE in the germline V gene. V lost 3 bases to trimming and J lost 5 bases; unmatched junction nucleotides: 3. The CDR3 consists of 14 residues. The PCR used 60 Vbeta and 13 Jbeta primers. Profiling relied on immunoSEQ multiplex PCR, and the TCRdb table lists in-frame clones only, not all of them. The sample carries fewer than 250,000 clones, roughly 82% recorded once. The sequencing sample was made of PBMCs. The V call is TRBV5-6, the J call TRBJ2-3, with 10 bases fitting TRBD1. The sequence derives from a man aged 40-50 years in good health and CMV-seropositive. The CDR3 loop reads CASSYGTGEDTQYF. The CDR3 region has the DNA TGTGCCAGCAGCTACGGGACAGGGGAAGATACGCAGTATTTT. The variable domain in full, completed from reference TRBV5-6 and TRBJ2-3, reads DAGVTQSPTHLIKTRGQQVTLRCSPKSGHDTVSWYQQALGQGPQFIFQYYEEEERQRGNFPDRFSGHQFPNYSSELNVNALLLGDSALYLCASSYGTGEDTQYFGPGTRLTVL.